This T cell receptor beta chain stems from a study of blood T cell repertoires in COVID-19. Study-level information: The United States, Italy and Spain provided the acute and convalescent COVID-19 samples.

The data were produced by immunoSEQ multiplex PCR, yet TCRdb's version contains in-frame clones alone and is incomplete. The table shows about 120,000 clones, with around 77% occurring only once. Per the germline V gene, CDR1 is LGHNA and CDR2 is YNFKEQ. CDR3 length: 15 amino acids. The V gene end was trimmed by 1 base and the J gene end by 4 bases; junction bases not matched to a gene: 3. The J gene is TRBJ2-2, the V gene TRBV4-2, with 7 bases fitting TRBD2. The material sequenced was peripheral blood. This TCR was recovered from a human donor in a cohort sampled during active COVID-19. CDR3 in amino acids: CASSQGLAFTGELFF. The DNA of the CDR3 is TGTGCCAGCAGCCAAGGACTAGCCTTCACCGGGGAGCTGTTTTTT.